These 4 T cell receptor beta chains originate from one sample sequenced in a study of blood T cell repertoires in COVID-19. The method was immunoSEQ multiplex PCR; TCRdb's version includes in-frame clones alone and lacks a portion of them. The sample includes under 250,000 clones, 80% to 90% of them seen just once. Sequencing was carried out using peripheral blood. These receptors all come from an elderly man with acute or convalescent COVID-19.

This chain links TRBV19 with TRBJ2-5, with D possibly being TRBD2 (6 bases). With 3 bases removed from V and 5 bases from J, the gap between germline ends came to 16 bases. CDR3 length equals 15 residues. Germline CDR1 LNHDA, CDR2 SQIVND (reference sequence). CDR3 DNA sequence: TGTGCCAGTAGTATTTTTCGGGGGAACAAGGAGACCCAGTACTTC. Its protein is CASSIFRGNKETQYF.

The sample holds one count of this clone. The CDR3 coding sequence is TGTGCCAGCAGTCCCTGGGGGGAAGGCTCCTATAATTCACCCCTCCACTTT. This codes for CASSPWGEGSYNSPLHF. This chain uses TRBV6-6 with TRBJ1-6; possibly TRBD1 for D (5 bases). V dropped 5 bases and J dropped 0 bases, with 14 bases sitting between them. Germline assignment: CDR1 MNHNY and CDR2 SVGAGI (reference sequence). This CDR3 region has 17 residues.

The chain carries TRBV29-1 and TRBJ1-2; possibly TRBD1 for D (5 bases). The germline V gene has CDR1 SQVTM and CDR2 ANQGSEA. V shed 4 bases and J shed 6 bases, with 12 bases lying between them. The CDR3 has 12 residues. In DNA form, the CDR3 reads TGCAGCGTTGGATCTCAGGGTAATGGCTACACCTTC. Translation gives CSVGSQGNGYTF. The entire variable domain, with the rest obtained from reference TRBV29-1 and TRBJ1-2, is as follows: SAVISQKPSRDICQRGTSLTIQCQVDSQVTMMFWYRQQPGQSLTLIATANQGSEATYESGFVIDKFPISRPNLTFSTLTVSNMSPEDSSIYLCSVGSQGNGYTFGSGTRLTVV.

The chain joins TRBV11-2 to TRBJ1-1, with 10 bases that match TRBD1. Losses at the gene ends were 6 bases for V and 3 bases for J; bases not matched to a gene: 16. This CDR3 spans 18 amino acids. CDR1 and CDR2 from the germline V gene are SGHAT and FQNNGV. Here the CDR3 DNA reads TGTGCCAGCAGTCAGAGGGCGACAGGGGGCGCGAGGGACACTGAAGCTTTCTTT. Residues: CASSQRATGGARDTEAFF.